The T cell receptor beta chain described here comes from a study of blood T cell repertoires in COVID-19. Background on the study: Donors in the United States, Italy and Spain gave samples during acute or convalescent COVID-19. In each case, the material was cDNA or gDNA derived from T cells, B-cell-depleted T cells, or PBMCs.

Original analysis: Using reference gene primer amplification, nucleated cell counts were estimated. Libraries were prepared by immunoSEQ multiplex PCR; TCRdb keeps only in-frame clonotypes and omits some of them. V, J and clone size are those of that table, while D and trimming were read from the DNA. The table includes about 170,000 clones, roughly 89% detected once. The CDR3 length is 13 residues. Germline V gene lookup returns CDR1 MNHEY and CDR2 SVGAGI. V gave up 10 bases and J gave up 0 bases, with 10 bases separating them. The specimen was peripheral blood. The receptor comes from a young man with active or convalescent COVID-19. The chain is built from TRBV6-5 and TRBJ2-1; TRBD1 is a possible D gene (5 bases). CDR3 nucleotide sequence: TGTGCCACCGCGGACATCTCCTACAATGAGCAGTTCTTC. Its translation: CATADISYNEQFF.